Presented here are 30 T cell receptor beta chains from one specimen sequenced in a study of vaccination effects on CD4 cells after COVID-19. The data were produced by immunoSEQ multiplex PCR, yet TCRdb's version contains in-frame clones alone and is incomplete. The sample carries tens of thousands of clones, roughly two thirds recorded once. After expansion with viral peptide pools in the ViraFEST assay, antigen-specific CD4+ T cells were sequenced. Cultured cells yielded isolated CD4+ T cells after about ten days. No antigen is known for these receptors. The material was CD4+ T cells from PBMCs cultured with HCoV-229E spike peptides, obtained before COVID-19 vaccination. All receptors come from a human donor who received a COVID-19 vaccine.

The rearrangement joins TRBV19 to TRBJ2-7; a possible D gene is TRBD1 (7 bases). CDR3 length: 11 amino acids. Germline loops: CDR1 LNHDA, CDR2 SQIVND (reference sequence). Trimming took off 11 bases at V and 6 bases at J, with 14 bases between the two ends. DNA for the CDR3: TGTGCCGCAGGGGGAGGCCGCGAGCAGTACTTC. Residues: CAAGGGREQYF.

The chain uses TRBV30 and TRBJ2-1; weak D call: TRBD2 (5 bases). The V gene lost 1 base and the J gene lost 5 bases, with 9 bases spanning the gap. The CDR3 spans 13 residues. CDR1 is GTSNPN and CDR2 is SVGIG in the germline V gene (reference sequence). The CDR3 reads CAWSGPGNNEQFF. The CDR3 DNA sequence: TGTGCCTGGAGTGGCCCCGGGAACAATGAGCAGTTCTTC.

The chain combines TRBV14 with TRBJ2-2; TRBD2 agrees at 7 bases. Germline lookup yields CDR1 SGHDN and CDR2 FVKESK. The CDR3 length is 15 residues. V was clipped by 3 bases and J by 1 base; unmatched bases: 2. This CDR3 reads CASSHLAENTGELFF. The CDR3, as DNA: TGTGCCAGCAGCCACCTAGCGGAGAACACCGGGGAGCTGTTTTTT.

This clone was seen a few times. The J gene is TRBJ2-1, the V gene TRBV7-2; possible D gene TRBD2, 5 bases. Germline-derived CDR1 and CDR2 are SGHTA and FQGNSA. The CDR3 totals 15 residues. Trimming stripped 0 bases from V and 7 bases from J, with 13 bases between. The CDR3 is CASSLANLAPNEQFF. The CDR3 DNA reads TGTGCCAGCAGCTTAGCTAACCTAGCTCCTAATGAGCAGTTCTTC.

This sequence joins TRBV28 and TRBJ2-3; 8 nucleotides agree with TRBD1. The germline V gene encodes CDR1 MDHEN and CDR2 SYDVKM. The CDR3 length is 14 residues. V gave up 5 bases and J gave up 3 bases; unmatched junction bases: 4. In DNA, the CDR3 is TGTGCCAGCAGTACCCGACAGGGGACAGATACGCAGTATTTT. Amino acids: CASSTRQGTDTQYF.

Here the CDR3 reads CSVQSPLRNIQYF. CDR3 in DNA: TGCAGCGTCCAAAGCCCTCTAAGGAACATTCAGTACTTC. The chain employs TRBV29-1 and TRBJ2-4; D uncertain. This CDR3 is 13 amino acids long. The germline gives CDR1 SQVTM, CDR2 ANQGSEA. Trimming shortened V by 6 bases and J by 7 bases, and 16 bases separated the two germline ends.

J is TRBJ2-1 and V is TRBV30, with 9 bases lining up with TRBD2. The trim removed 0 bases at V and 15 bases at J, leaving 6 bases unmatched. Germline CDR1 GTSNPN, CDR2 SVGIG (reference sequence). This CDR3 region has 12 residues. The DNA for the CDR3 is TGTGCCTGGAGTGTCAGTGCGGGGGGGTGGTTCTTC. Protein: CAWSVSAGGWFF. The full variable domain, its missing parts supplied by reference TRBV30 and TRBJ2-1, is SQTIHQWPATLVQPVGSPLSLECTVEGTSNPNLYWYRQAAGRGLQLLFYSVGIGQISSEVPQNLSASRPQDRQFILSSKKLLLSDSGFYLCAWSVSAGGWFFGPGTRLTVL.

The rearrangement joins TRBV25-1 to TRBJ2-1; D may correspond to TRBD1 or TRBD2 (5 bases each). V dropped 3 bases and J dropped 6 bases, with 12 bases sitting between them. The CDR3 consists of 14 residues. Germline V CDR1 and CDR2: MGHDK, SYGVNS. The CDR3 DNA reads as TGTGCCAGCAGTGAGTTGGGACCGAGCAATGAGCAGTTCTTC. Translation gives CASSELGPSNEQFF.

This chain uses TRBV3-1 (or the pseudogene TRBV3-2) with TRBJ2-5; 10 positions match TRBD1. With 0 bases clipped from V and 7 bases from J, the junction kept 8 bases outside the gene matches. This CDR3 comprises 16 residues. Germline V gene lookup returns CDR1 LGHDT and CDR2 YNNKEL (reference sequence). Here the CDR3 DNA reads TGTGCCAGCAGCCAAGATCGGACAGGGGGAGTAGGGACCCAGTACTTC. It is translated as CASSQDRTGGVGTQYF.

This clone was seen only a few times. The chain uses TRBV7-2 and TRBJ1-1; no definite D call. The CDR3 covers 13 residues. V dropped 5 bases and J dropped 7 bases, with 14 bases sitting between them. Germline V gene sequence: CDR1 SGHTA, CDR2 FQGNSA. CDR3 DNA sequence: TGTGCCAGCAGCCTTCTCCCTCAGCATGAAGCTTTCTTT. Translating it yields CASSLLPQHEAFF. The full variable domain, in which reference TRBV7-2 and TRBJ1-1 provide the parts outside the CDR3, is GAGVSQSPSNKVTEKGKDVELRCDPISGHTALYWYRQSLGQGLEFLIYFQGNSAPDKSGLPSDRFSAERTGGSVSTLTIQRTQQEDSAVYLCASSLLPQHEAFFGQGTRLTVV.

J is TRBJ2-5 and V is TRBV18; D is possibly TRBD1 (6 bases). CDR1 and CDR2 (germline): KGHSH, LQKENI. The germline V and J ends were trimmed by 3 bases and 2 bases, with 7 bases remaining between them. CDR3 length: 13 amino acids. Here the CDR3 DNA reads TGTGCCAGCTCACCCGGACAGCAAGAGACCCAGTACTTC. As protein: CASSPGQQETQYF.

This chain joins TRBV5-4 and TRBJ1-1, with D perhaps matching TRBD1 (6 bases). Germline CDR1 reads SGHNT; CDR2 reads YYREEE (reference sequence). The CDR3 is 14 residues long. V was trimmed by 5 bases and J by 0 bases, leaving 11 bases between them. CDR3 loop: CASRGDTVNTEAFF. The CDR3 nucleotides read TGTGCCAGCAGGGGGGACACCGTGAACACTGAAGCTTTCTTT.

The rearrangement joins TRBV18 to TRBJ1-3, with no clear D. The CDR3 length is 13 residues. V was cut by 6 bases and J by 11 bases, with 17 bases left in between. Germline loops: CDR1 KGHSH, CDR2 LQKENI. As DNA, the CDR3 is TGTGCCAGCTCGCCGGACGCCCGCAACGCCATATATTTT. Translating gives CASSPDARNAIYF.

This clone was picked up many times. This sequence joins TRBV30 and TRBJ1-4; 9 bases are shared with TRBD1. V dropped 1 base and J dropped 3; count of bases not matched to a gene: 3. Germline CDR1 is GTSNPN and CDR2 is SVGIG (reference sequence). This CDR3 is built from 15 residues. CDR3 bases: TGTGCCTGGAGTGATACAGGGGGCGCTAATGAAAAACTGTTTTTT. Translation gives CAWSDTGGANEKLFF.

The gene calls are TRBV18 and TRBJ2-1, with D possibly matching TRBD1 (6 bases). CDR3 length equals 15 residues. CDR1 KGHSH and CDR2 LQKENI come from the germline V gene. Trimming removed 0 bases at V and 7 bases at J, with 13 bases between. The CDR3: CASSPPVQGRNEQFF. CDR3 sequence (DNA): TGTGCCAGCTCACCACCGGTACAGGGAAGAAATGAGCAGTTCTTC.

V usage is TRBV3-1 (or the pseudogene TRBV3-2) and J usage is TRBJ1-2; D possibly corresponds to TRBD1 (5 bases). Trimming shortened V by 4 bases and J by 0 bases, and 15 bases separated the two germline ends. Germline assignment: CDR1 LGHDT and CDR2 YNNKEL (reference sequence). The CDR3 has 16 amino acids. The DNA of the CDR3 is TGTGCCAGCAGCCTTCAGTCCGGGACGGCTAACTATGGCTACACCTTC. Its translation is CASSLQSGTANYGYTF.

This clone was seen only once. CDR3 in amino acids: CASSNLPGQGAHEQYF. CDR3 sequence (DNA): TGTGCCAGCAGTAATCTCCCGGGACAGGGGGCCCACGAGCAGTACTTC. The V and J genes are TRBV6-2 or TRBV6-3 and TRBJ2-7; 12 bases map to TRBD1. The CDR3 length is 16 residues. J lost 5 bases, V lost 5 bases, and 10 bases had no gene match. CDR1 MNHEY and CDR2 SVGEGT come from the germline V gene.

This clone has just a few counts. V is TRBV5-1 and J is TRBJ1-1; TRBD1 is a possible D gene (5 bases). Per the germline V gene, CDR1 is SGHRS and CDR2 is YFSETQ. V dropped 4 bases and J dropped 1 base, with 11 bases sitting between them. The CDR3 length is 14 residues. DNA for the CDR3: TGCGCCAGCAGCGGGGGAGAGACGAACACTGAAGCTTTCTTT. Encoded protein: CASSGGETNTEAFF.

This clone was recorded a few times. Other DNA sequences of this sample code for an identical CDR3. The rearrangement uses TRBV29-1 and TRBJ1-1, with D unresolved. Trimming took off 7 bases at V and 6 bases at J, with 9 bases between the two ends. The CDR3 contains 10 residues. Germline CDR1 SQVTM, CDR2 ANQGSEA. CDR3 sequence reads: CSAGVAEAFF. In DNA form, the CDR3 reads TGCAGCGCTGGAGTCGCTGAAGCTTTCTTT.

J is TRBJ1-1 and V is TRBV4-3; TRBD1 is a possible D gene (5 bases). Germline V gene sequence: CDR1 LGHNA, CDR2 YSLEER. The V end was cut by 0 bases, the J end by 7 bases, with 9 bases between. This CDR3 is 13 amino acids long. The CDR3 DNA sequence: TGCGCCAGCAGCCAAGATCGGGGCCTTGAAGCTTTCTTT. This translates into CASSQDRGLEAFF.

V is TRBV2 and J is TRBJ2-1; weak D call: TRBD2 (5 bases). V was trimmed by 1 base and J by 12 bases, leaving 13 bases between them. CDR3 length: 13 residues. The germline V gene has CDR1 SNHLY and CDR2 FYNNEI. The CDR3 reads CASSEGERSRQFF. In DNA form, the CDR3 reads TGTGCCAGCAGTGAAGGGGAGCGATCCCGGCAGTTCTTC.

V is TRBV6-1 and J is TRBJ2-7; 9 bases agree with TRBD1. The CDR3 sequence is 19 residues long. Trimming at V came to 2 bases and at J to 3 bases, leaving 17 bases not matched to a gene. Germline V gene sequence: CDR1 MNHNS, CDR2 SASEGT. The DNA for the CDR3 is TGTGCCAGCAGTGAACACCCCTCACCCGGGACAGGGCTTCTCTACGAGCAGTACTTC. This gives the protein CASSEHPSPGTGLLYEQYF.

The V and J genes are TRBV12-5 and TRBJ2-1; perhaps TRBD2 as D (7 bases). CDR3 length equals 16 residues. Trimming left V 1 base short and J 6 bases short, with 16 bases between. Per germline, CDR1 LGHNT and CDR2 FRNRAP. The CDR3 reads CASGLARGAGANEQFF. Written as DNA, the CDR3 is TGTGCTAGTGGTTTGGCACGGGGGGCGGGAGCCAATGAGCAGTTCTTC.

V usage is TRBV10-2 and J usage is TRBJ1-1; the D gene is possibly TRBD1 (6 bases). This CDR3 is 14 amino acids long. Trimming shortened V by 6 bases and J by 1 base, and 12 bases separated the two germline ends. In germline, CDR1 is WSHSY, CDR2 SAAADI. DNA for the CDR3: TGCGCCAGCAGGGCAGGGGCGGGGAACACTGAAGCTTTCTTT. This codes for CASRAGAGNTEAFF.

J is TRBJ1-5 and V is TRBV7-2; the match to TRBD1 covers 8 bases. The CDR3 loop spans 14 amino acids. Germline CDR1 is SGHTA and CDR2 is FQGNSA. J was trimmed by 6 bases and V by 4 bases; bases with no gene match: 5. This CDR3 is CASSSDRETQPQHF. The CDR3 region has the DNA TGTGCCAGCAGCTCGGACAGGGAGACTCAGCCCCAGCATTTT.

The V call is TRBV4-2, the J call TRBJ1-6; no clear D. The germline V gene has CDR1 LGHNA and CDR2 YNFKEQ. The CDR3 covers 13 residues. Deletions cut 0 bases from V and 10 bases from J, with 7 bases between. CDR3 sequence reads: CASSQDSRSPLHF. The DNA for the CDR3 is TGTGCCAGCAGCCAAGATTCCCGGTCACCCCTCCACTTT.

The V call is TRBV30, the J call TRBJ1-3, with D perhaps TRBD1 (6 bases). The CDR3 covers 14 residues. V was cut by 7 bases and J by 4 bases, with 17 bases left in between. Germline V CDR1 and CDR2: GTSNPN, SVGIG (reference sequence). CDR3 sequence: CASGAGSKGNTIYF. The CDR3, as DNA: TGTGCCTCAGGGGCAGGATCGAAGGGAAACACCATATATTTT.

The rearrangement links TRBV7-2 to TRBJ1-2; tentatively, D is TRBD1 (5 bases). V shed 4 bases and J shed 0 bases, with 9 bases lying between them. This CDR3 is built from 14 residues. CDR1 and CDR2 (germline): SGHTA, FQGNSA. This CDR3 is CASSSGTTNYGYTF. The CDR3 nucleotides read TGTGCCAGCAGCTCAGGGACTACTAACTATGGCTACACCTTC.

This clone was detected only once. The V call is TRBV6-5, the J call TRBJ2-7; 10 bases fit TRBD1. CDR3 length equals 13 residues. V lost 6 bases to trimming and J lost 5 bases; unmatched junction nucleotides: 4. Per the germline V gene, CDR1 is MNHEY and CDR2 is SVGAGI. The CDR3 bases are TGTGCCAGCAGGACAGGGGGCTTCAACGAGCAGTACTTC. Its translation: CASRTGGFNEQYF.

V usage is TRBV6-4 and J usage is TRBJ2-2, with unresolved D. Trimming cost V 2 bases and J 6 bases, with 10 bases left between them. CDR1 and CDR2 (germline): MRHNA, SNTAGT. This CDR3 has 14 residues. The CDR3 DNA follows: TGTGCCAGCAGTGACGGGATTGAGTCCGGGGAGCTGTTTTTT. Amino acids: CASSDGIESGELFF.